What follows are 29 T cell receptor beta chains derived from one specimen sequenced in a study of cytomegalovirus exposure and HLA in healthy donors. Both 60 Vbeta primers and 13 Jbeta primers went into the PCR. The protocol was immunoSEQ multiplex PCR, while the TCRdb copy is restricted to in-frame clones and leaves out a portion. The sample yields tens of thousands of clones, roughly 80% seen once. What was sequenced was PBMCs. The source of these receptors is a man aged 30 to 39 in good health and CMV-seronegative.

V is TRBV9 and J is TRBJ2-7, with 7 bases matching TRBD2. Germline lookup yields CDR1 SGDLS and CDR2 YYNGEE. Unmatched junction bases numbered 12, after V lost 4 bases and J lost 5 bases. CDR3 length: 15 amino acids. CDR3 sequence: CASSPSGRPSHEQYF. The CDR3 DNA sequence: TGTGCCAGCAGCCCTTCCGGGAGGCCTTCCCACGAGCAGTACTTC. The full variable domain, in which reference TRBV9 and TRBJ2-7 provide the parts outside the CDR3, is DSGVTQTPKHLITATGQRVTLRCSPRSGDLSVYWYQQSLDQGLQFLIQYYNGEERAKGNILERFSAQQFPDLHSELNLSSLELGDSALYFCASSPSGRPSHEQYFGPGTRLTVT.

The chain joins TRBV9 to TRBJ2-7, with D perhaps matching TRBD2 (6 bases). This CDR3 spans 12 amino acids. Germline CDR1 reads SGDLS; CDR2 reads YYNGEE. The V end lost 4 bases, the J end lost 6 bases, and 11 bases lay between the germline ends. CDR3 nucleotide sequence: TGTGCCAGCAGCCCCCTGGGGGGCGAGCAGTACTTC. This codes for CASSPLGGEQYF.

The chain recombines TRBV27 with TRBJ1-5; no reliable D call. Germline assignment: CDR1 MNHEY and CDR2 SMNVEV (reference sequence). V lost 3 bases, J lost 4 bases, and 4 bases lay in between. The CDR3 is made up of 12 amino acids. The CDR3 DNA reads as TGTGCCAGCAGTTTCCCAAATCAGCCCCAGCATTTT. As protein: CASSFPNQPQHF.

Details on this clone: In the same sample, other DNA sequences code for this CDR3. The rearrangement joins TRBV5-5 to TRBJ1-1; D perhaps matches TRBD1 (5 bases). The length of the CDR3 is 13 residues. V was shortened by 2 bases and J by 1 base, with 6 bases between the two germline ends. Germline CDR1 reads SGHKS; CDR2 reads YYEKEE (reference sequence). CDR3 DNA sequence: TGTGCCAGCAGCTTAACAGGGAACACTGAAGCTTTCTTT. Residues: CASSLTGNTEAFF.

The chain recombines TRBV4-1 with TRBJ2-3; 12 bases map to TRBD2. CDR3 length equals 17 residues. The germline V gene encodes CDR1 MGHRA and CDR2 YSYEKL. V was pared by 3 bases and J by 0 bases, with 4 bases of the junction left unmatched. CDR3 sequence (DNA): TGCGCCAGCAGCCATCTAGCGGGAGGGATCAGCACAGATACGCAGTATTTT. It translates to CASSHLAGGISTDTQYF.

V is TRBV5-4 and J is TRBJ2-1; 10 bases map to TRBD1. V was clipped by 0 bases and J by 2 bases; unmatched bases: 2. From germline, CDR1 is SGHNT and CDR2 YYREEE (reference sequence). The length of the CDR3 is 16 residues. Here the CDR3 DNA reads TGTGCCAGCAGCTTGGGGGACAGGGGCCCCTACAATGAGCAGTTCTTC. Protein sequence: CASSLGDRGPYNEQFF. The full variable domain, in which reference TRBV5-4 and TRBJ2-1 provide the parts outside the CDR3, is ETGVTQSPTHLIKTRGQQVTLRCSSQSGHNTVSWYQQALGQGPQFIFQYYREEENGRGNFPPRFSGLQFPNYSSELNVNALELDDSALYLCASSLGDRGPYNEQFFGPGTRLTVL.

CDR3 amino acids: CASSLGLGSDTQYF. The CDR3 DNA reads as TGTGCCAGCAGCTTGGGACTAGGGTCAGATACGCAGTATTTT. J is TRBJ2-3 and V is TRBV7-2, with 8 bases fitting TRBD2. The CDR3 spans 14 residues. Germline CDR1 reads SGHTA; CDR2 reads FQGNSA. V shed 3 bases, J shed 4 bases, and the junction held 3 bases outside the gene matches.

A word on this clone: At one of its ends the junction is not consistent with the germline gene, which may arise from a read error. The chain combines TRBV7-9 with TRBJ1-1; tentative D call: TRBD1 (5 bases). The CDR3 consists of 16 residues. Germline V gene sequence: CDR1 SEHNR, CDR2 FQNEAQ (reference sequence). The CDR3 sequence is CSSSLDGHGSNTEAFF. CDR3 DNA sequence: TGTTCCAGCAGCTTAGACGGACACGGGTCGAACACTGAAGCTTTCTTT.

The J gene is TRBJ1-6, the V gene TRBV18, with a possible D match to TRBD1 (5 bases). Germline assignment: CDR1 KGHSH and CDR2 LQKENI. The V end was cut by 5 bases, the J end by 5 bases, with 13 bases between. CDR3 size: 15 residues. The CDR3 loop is CASSSLTGDNSPLHF. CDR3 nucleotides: TGTGCCAGCTCATCCCTGACGGGGGATAATTCACCCCTCCACTTT.

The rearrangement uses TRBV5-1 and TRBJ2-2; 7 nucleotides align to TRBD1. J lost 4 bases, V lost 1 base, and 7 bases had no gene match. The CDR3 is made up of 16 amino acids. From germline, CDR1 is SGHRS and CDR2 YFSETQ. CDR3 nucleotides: TGCGCCAGCAGCTTGACAGGGGCACTACCCACCGGGGAGCTGTTTTTT. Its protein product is CASSLTGALPTGELFF. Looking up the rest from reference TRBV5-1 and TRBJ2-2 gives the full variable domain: KAGVTQTPRYLIKTRGQQVTLSCSPISGHRSVSWYQQTPGQGLQFLFEYFSETQRNKGNFPGRFSGRQFSNSRSEMNVSTLELGDSALYLCASSLTGALPTGELFFGEGSRLTVL.

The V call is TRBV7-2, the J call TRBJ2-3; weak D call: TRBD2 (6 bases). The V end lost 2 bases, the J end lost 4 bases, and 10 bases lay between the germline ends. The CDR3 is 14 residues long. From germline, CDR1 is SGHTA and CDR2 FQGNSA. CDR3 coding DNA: TGTGCCAGCAGCTTAAGGAGGGAGCCAGATACGCAGTATTTT. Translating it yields CASSLRREPDTQYF.

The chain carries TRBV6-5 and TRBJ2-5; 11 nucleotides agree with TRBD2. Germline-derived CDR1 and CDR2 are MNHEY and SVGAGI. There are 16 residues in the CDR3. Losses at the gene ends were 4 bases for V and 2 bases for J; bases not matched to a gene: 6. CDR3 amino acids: CASSLAGGTGQETQYF. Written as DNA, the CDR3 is TGTGCCAGCAGTTTAGCGGGAGGGACAGGGCAAGAGACCCAGTACTTC.

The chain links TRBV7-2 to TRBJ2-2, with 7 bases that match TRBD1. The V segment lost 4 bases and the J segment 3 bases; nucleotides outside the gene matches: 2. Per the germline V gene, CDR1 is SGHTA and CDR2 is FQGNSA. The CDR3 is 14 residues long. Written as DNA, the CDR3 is TGTGCCAGCAGCTCAGGGGGATACACCGGGGAGCTGTTTTTT. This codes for CASSSGGYTGELFF.

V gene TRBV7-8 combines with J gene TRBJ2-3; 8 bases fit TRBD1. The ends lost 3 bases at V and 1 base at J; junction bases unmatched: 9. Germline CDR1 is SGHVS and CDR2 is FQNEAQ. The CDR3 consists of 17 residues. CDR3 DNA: TGTGCCAGCAGCTTTAGGGTGAACAGGGGGGGCACAGATACGCAGTATTTT. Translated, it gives CASSFRVNRGGTDTQYF.

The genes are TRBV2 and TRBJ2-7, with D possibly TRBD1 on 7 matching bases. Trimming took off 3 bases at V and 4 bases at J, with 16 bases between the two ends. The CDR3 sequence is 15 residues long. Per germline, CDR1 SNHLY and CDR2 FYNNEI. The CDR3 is CASSERAGGGYEQYF. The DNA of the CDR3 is TGTGCCAGCAGTGAGAGGGCAGGGGGAGGATACGAGCAGTACTTC.

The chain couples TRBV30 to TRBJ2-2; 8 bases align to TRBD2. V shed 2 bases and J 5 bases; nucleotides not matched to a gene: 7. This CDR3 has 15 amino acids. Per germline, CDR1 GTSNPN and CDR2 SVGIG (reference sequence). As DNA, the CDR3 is TGTGCCTGGAGTTTAGCGGGATGGGGTACCGGGGAGCTGTTTTTT. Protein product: CAWSLAGWGTGELFF.

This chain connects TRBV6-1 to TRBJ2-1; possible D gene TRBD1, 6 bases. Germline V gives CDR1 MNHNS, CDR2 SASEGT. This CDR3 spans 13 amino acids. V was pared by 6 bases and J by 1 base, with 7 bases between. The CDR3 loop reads CASRGASYNEQFF. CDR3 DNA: TGTGCCAGCAGGGGGGCGTCCTACAATGAGCAGTTCTTC.

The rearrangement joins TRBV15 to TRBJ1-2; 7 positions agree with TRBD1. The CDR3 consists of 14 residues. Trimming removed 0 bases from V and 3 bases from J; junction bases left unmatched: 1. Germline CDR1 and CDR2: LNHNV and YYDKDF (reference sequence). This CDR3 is CATSREQGHYGYTF. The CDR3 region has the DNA TGTGCCACCAGCAGAGAACAGGGGCACTATGGCTACACCTTC. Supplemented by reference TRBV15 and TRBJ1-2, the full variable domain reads DAMVIQNPRYQVTQFGKPVTLSCSQTLNHNVMYWYQQKSSQAPKLLFHYYDKDFNNEADTPDNFQSRRPNTSFCFLDIRSPGLGDTAMYLCATSREQGHYGYTFGSGTRLTVV.

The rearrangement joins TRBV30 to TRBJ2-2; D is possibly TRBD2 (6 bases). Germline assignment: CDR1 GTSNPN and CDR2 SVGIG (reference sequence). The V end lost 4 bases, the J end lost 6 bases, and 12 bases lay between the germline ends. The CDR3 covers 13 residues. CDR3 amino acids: CAWTTGEAGELFF. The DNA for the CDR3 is TGTGCCTGGACCACCGGGGAGGCCGGGGAGCTGTTTTTT.

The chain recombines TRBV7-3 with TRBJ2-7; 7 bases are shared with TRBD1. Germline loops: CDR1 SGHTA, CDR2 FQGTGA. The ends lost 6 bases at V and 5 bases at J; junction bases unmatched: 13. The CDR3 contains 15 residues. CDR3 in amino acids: CASSPSGTEGHEQYF. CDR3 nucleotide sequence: TGTGCCAGCAGTCCCTCCGGGACAGAGGGCCACGAGCAGTACTTC.

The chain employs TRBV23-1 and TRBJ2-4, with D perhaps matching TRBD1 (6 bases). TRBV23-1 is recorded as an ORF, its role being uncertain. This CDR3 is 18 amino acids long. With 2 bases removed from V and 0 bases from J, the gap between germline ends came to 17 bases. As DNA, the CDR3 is TGCGCCAGCAGTCAACGGACACTTGGGACATTAGCCAAAAACATTCAGTACTTC. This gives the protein CASSQRTLGTLAKNIQYF.

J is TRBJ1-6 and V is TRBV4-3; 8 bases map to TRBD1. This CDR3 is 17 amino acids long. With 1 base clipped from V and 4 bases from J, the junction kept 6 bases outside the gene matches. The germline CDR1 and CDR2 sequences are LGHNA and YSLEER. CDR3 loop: CASSQGRGQEYNSPLHF. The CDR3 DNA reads TGCGCCAGCAGCCAAGGCCGGGGACAGGAGTATAATTCACCCCTCCACTTT.

The CDR3 DNA is TGTGCCAGCAGCTTATTGGGGAGCTCCTATAATTCACCCCTCCACTTT. Translated, it gives CASSLLGSSYNSPLHF. The chain has TRBV11-2 and TRBJ1-6; D is uncertain. The germline gives CDR1 SGHAT, CDR2 FQNNGV. V gave up 2 bases and J gave up 0 bases, with 8 bases separating them. The CDR3 consists of 16 residues. Full variable domain (rest looked up from reference TRBV11-2 and TRBJ1-6): EAGVAQSPRYKIIEKRQSVAFWCNPISGHATLYWYQQILGQGPKLLIQFQNNGVVDDSQLPKDRFSAERLKGVDSTLKIQPAKLEDSAVYLCASSLLGSSYNSPLHFGNGTRLTVT.

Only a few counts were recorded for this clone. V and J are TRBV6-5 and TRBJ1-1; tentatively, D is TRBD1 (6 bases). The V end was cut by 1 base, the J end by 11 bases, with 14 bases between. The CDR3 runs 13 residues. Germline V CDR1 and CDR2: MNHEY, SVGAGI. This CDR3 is CASSYFTGWEAFF. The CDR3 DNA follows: TGTGCCAGCAGTTACTTCACAGGGTGGGAGGCTTTCTTT.

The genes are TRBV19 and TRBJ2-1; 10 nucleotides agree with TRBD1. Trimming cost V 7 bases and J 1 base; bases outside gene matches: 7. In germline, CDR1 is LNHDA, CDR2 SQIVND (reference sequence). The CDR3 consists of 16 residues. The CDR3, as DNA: TGTGCCAGTACCCCCGGACAGGGGGATTCCTACAATGAGCAGTTCTTC. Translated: CASTPGQGDSYNEQFF.

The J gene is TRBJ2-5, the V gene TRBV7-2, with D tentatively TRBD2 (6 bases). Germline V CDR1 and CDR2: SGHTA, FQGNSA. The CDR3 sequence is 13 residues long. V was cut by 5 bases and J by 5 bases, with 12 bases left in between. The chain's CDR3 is CASSPSAGETQYF. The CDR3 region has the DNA TGTGCCAGCAGCCCCTCCGCGGGGGAGACCCAGTACTTC.

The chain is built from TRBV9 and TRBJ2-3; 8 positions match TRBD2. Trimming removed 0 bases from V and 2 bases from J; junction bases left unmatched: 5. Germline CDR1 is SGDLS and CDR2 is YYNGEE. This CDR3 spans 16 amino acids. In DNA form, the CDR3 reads TGTGCCAGCAGCGTAGAGGCGGGGGGCCACACAGATACGCAGTATTTT. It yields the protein CASSVEAGGHTDTQYF.

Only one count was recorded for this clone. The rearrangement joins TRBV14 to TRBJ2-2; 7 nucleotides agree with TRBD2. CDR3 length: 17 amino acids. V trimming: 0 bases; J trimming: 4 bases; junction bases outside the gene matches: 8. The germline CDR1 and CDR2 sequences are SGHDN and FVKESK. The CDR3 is CASSQDRGRERTGELFF. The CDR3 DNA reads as TGTGCCAGCAGCCAAGATCGGGGGAGGGAGCGCACCGGGGAGCTGTTTTTT.

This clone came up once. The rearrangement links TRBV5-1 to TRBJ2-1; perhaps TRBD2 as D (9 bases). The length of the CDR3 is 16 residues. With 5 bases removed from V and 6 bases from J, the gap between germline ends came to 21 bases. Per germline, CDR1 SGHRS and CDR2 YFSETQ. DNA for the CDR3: TGCGCCAGCAGTTCCCAGGGGGCAGCGGGAGGCAATGAGCAGTTCTTC. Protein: CASSSQGAAGGNEQFF.